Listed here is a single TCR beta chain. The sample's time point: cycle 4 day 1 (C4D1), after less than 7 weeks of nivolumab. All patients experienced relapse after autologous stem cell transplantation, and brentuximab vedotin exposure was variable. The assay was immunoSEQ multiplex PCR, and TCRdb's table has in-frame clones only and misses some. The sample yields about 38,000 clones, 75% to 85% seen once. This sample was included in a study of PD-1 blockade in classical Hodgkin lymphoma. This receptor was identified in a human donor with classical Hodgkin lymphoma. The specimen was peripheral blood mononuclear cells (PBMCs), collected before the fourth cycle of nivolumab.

CDR3 DNA: TGTGCCAGCAGCTCGCCAACAGGGGCGACAGGCTTTGGCTACACCTTC. Its protein product is CASSSPTGATGFGYTF. The chain couples TRBV7-9 to TRBJ1-2, with TRBD1 matching over 7 bases. This CDR3 region has 16 residues. In germline, CDR1 is SEHNR, CDR2 FQNEAQ (reference sequence). V trimming: 4 bases; J trimming: 7 bases; junction bases outside the gene matches: 15.